The clone carrying this T cell receptor beta chain was counted ten times or more. Antigen unknown. A much larger clone differs by one base, so this may be a read error. The entry originates in a study of blood T cells in healthy people across ages. Broader study findings: Estimated diversity, derived from one million T cells, was regarded as an underestimate.

V lost 4 bases and J 7 bases, leaving 13 bases between the germline ends. CDR3 length: 13 residues. Germline values: CDR1 MGHDK, CDR2 SYGVNS. Primers used in a second PCR of roughly 6 to 12 cycles were a sample-barcoded 5' primer and a J-beta primer mix. Researchers report that each sample yielded at least 2.5 million CDR3-containing paired-end reads. One entry per CDR3 protein, called by TCRdb with MiXCR from the 5' RACE reads. The sample has approximately 1,000,000 distinct CDR3 sequences; around 45% are singletons. The chain couples TRBV25-1 to TRBJ1-2; D is perhaps TRBD1 (5 bases). The sequencing sample was made of blood. The clonotype originates from a woman aged 55-70 years in good health. CDR3 in amino acids: CASSGGALGGYTF. The CDR3 coding sequence is TGTGCCAGCAGTGGAGGGGCCCTGGGTGGCTACACCTTC.